This T cell receptor beta chain was recorded in a study of CD8 T cells in Susac syndrome (dated by TCRdb to between 2019 and 2020). Describing the broader study: The study used repertoire sequencing to test whether antigen drove CD8+ T cell activation and differentiation in Susac syndrome.

High-throughput TCR beta sequencing profiled peripheral blood CD8+ and CD4+ T cells from healthy donors, Susac syndrome patients and multiple sclerosis patients. The multiple sclerosis controls were treatment-naive patients whose relapsing-remitting disease, either stable or active, fulfilled the revised McDonald criteria. Bulk CD8+ and CD4+ T cells were purified by magnetic negative isolation, while CD8+ TEMRA cells were enriched using FACS. Blood was collected in EDTA tubes and processed within 24 hours, with PBMCs isolated through density gradient centrifugation. PBMCs intended for TCR sequencing were cryopreserved in liquid nitrogen and thawed later in a water bath at 37 degrees C. Purity of sorted or isolated CD4+, CD8+ and CD8+ TEMRA cells was at least 90%. Overall study results and their limits: The number of individuals in the TCR sequencing and HLA analysis was recognized as being relatively small.

RNA was extracted with the RNeasy kit and about 0.5 to 1 ug was reverse transcribed using random hexamers. TCR beta CDR3 regions were amplified with the immunoSEQ multiplex PCR assay covering 54 Vbeta and 13 Jbeta segments. Bias from PCR amplification was corrected by using a synthetic template baseline for primer optimization and for computational correction. For the original study's pipeline: Reads were annotated to V, D and J genes according to IMGT and were analyzed with immunoSEQ Analyzer, with only productive sequences retained. Clonality was calculated as one minus the Shannon entropy normalized by log2 of the number of productive unique sequences. Public and private clones were assessed among the 100 most prevalent clones of each patient and control. A clone was defined as Susac-specific if it was absent from the healthy and MS cohorts, from over 1,000 published viral clones and from other ImmuneACCESS disease sequences. TCRdb trimmed the raw reads at Q25, called clones with MiXCR and kept productive beta chains. Rows with a matching CDR3 protein are joined into one entry that keeps the most common DNA and genes. These V and J calls are TCRdb output, not the study's own analysis. The sample profile shows hundreds of thousands of distinct CDR3 sequences; approximately 95% of them were found once. 0.082% of the sample is in the top ten clones.

After removal of 8 bases from V and 4 bases from J, the junction retains 8 bases not matched to a gene. Including cysteine and phenylalanine, the CDR3 has 14 amino acids. Only CDR3 DNA is held: 42 bases, read in frame from base 1. A remark on this clonotype: Its antigen has not been determined. It has no much larger one-base neighbor in the sample; base qualities were not kept.

This TCR was sampled from a human donor with multiple sclerosis. The source material was CD4+ T cells from PBMCs. The V gene is TRBV12-3 or TRBV12-4 and the J gene is TRBJ2-5, with 9 junctional bases fitting TRBD2. The CDR3 is CASSLGLASETQYF. The nucleotide sequence reads as follows: TGTGCCAGCTCCCTTGGACTAGCGTCAGAGACCCAGTACTTC.